This entry lists 15 T cell receptor beta chains sequenced from one sample in a study of blood T cell repertoires in COVID-19. The protocol was immunoSEQ multiplex PCR, while the TCRdb copy is restricted to in-frame clones and leaves out a portion. This sample has nearly 350,000 clones, with about 88% found just once. Sample: peripheral blood. The receptor source for this set is a woman aged 70-85 years with COVID-19, enrolled during active disease.

The rearrangement joins TRBV2 to TRBJ1-1, with D possibly TRBD1 on 6 matching bases. Germline CDR1 SNHLY, CDR2 FYNNEI. V dropped 6 bases and J dropped 8 bases, with 13 bases sitting between them. CDR3 length equals 12 residues. The CDR3 protein is CASSRDITEAFF. DNA for the CDR3: TGTGCCAGCAGCCGGGACATTACGGAAGCTTTCTTT.

The chain carries TRBV7-2 and TRBJ1-3; maybe TRBD1 (5 bases). V was clipped by 4 bases and J by 0 bases, with 10 bases between them. CDR3 size: 15 residues. CDR1 and CDR2 from the germline V gene are SGHTA and FQGNSA. CDR3 residues: CASSSDISSGNTIYF. Here the CDR3 DNA reads TGTGCCAGCAGCTCGGACATAAGCTCTGGAAACACCATATATTTT.

This chain links TRBV4-3 with TRBJ2-1; D is unclear. Germline V CDR1 and CDR2: LGHNA, YSLEER. Trimming took off 4 bases at V and 3 bases at J, with 10 bases between the two ends. The CDR3 is made up of 14 amino acids. The CDR3 loop reads CASSPRRNYNEQFF. The CDR3 DNA follows: TGCGCCAGCAGCCCAAGGCGGAACTACAATGAGCAGTTCTTC.

This chain joins TRBV15 and TRBJ1-1; 11 nucleotides match TRBD1. The germline V gene encodes CDR1 LNHNV and CDR2 YYDKDF (reference sequence). The CDR3 is 19 amino acids. Unmatched junction bases numbered 12, after V lost 3 bases and J lost 0 bases. The CDR3 region is CATSRGWTGGFSVNTEAFF. The CDR3 nucleotides read TGTGCCACCAGCAGGGGGTGGACAGGGGGCTTTTCGGTGAACACTGAAGCTTTCTTT.

V gene TRBV10-3 combines with J gene TRBJ2-3, with a tentative D call TRBD2 (6 bases). The CDR3 totals 16 residues. The germline V gene encodes CDR1 ENHRY and CDR2 SYGVKD. V was shortened by 3 bases and J by 2 bases, with 15 bases between the two germline ends. CDR3 sequence: CAISERSGRFTDTQYF. The CDR3 nucleotides read TGTGCCATCAGTGAACGAAGCGGGCGATTCACAGATACGCAGTATTTT.

V is TRBV10-3 and J is TRBJ1-1, with 8 positions matching TRBD1. The germline CDR1 and CDR2 sequences are ENHRY and SYGVKD. V shed 6 bases, J shed 4 bases, and the junction held 4 bases outside the gene matches. This CDR3 has 13 residues. The CDR3 bases are TGTGCCATCAGGGACAGGGAGGGCACTGAAGCTTTCTTT. Protein: CAIRDREGTEAFF.

The V and J genes are TRBV3-1 (or the pseudogene TRBV3-2) and TRBJ2-6, with 11 bases matching TRBD2. CDR3 length equals 18 residues. The V gene end was trimmed by 2 bases and the J gene end by 0 bases; junction bases not matched to a gene: 3. Germline assignment: CDR1 LGHDT and CDR2 YNNKEL (reference sequence). Here the CDR3 reads CASSQWGLAVSGANVLTF. CDR3 coding DNA: TGTGCCAGCAGCCAATGGGGACTAGCGGTCTCTGGGGCCAACGTCCTGACTTTC.

This chain joins TRBV10-1 and TRBJ2-7; 7 positions match TRBD2. The germline V gene encodes CDR1 WNHNN and CDR2 SYGVQD (reference sequence). Trimming at V came to 10 bases and at J to 3 bases, leaving 12 bases not matched to a gene. This CDR3 contains 14 residues. CDR3 nucleotides: TGCGCCAACCCCGGGAGCGGGGAGAGCTACGAGCAGTACTTC. It specifies CANPGSGESYEQYF.

The rearrangement uses TRBV10-2 and TRBJ1-2; 9 positions agree with TRBD1. In germline, CDR1 is WSHSY, CDR2 SAAADI. The ends lost 5 bases at V and 4 bases at J; junction bases unmatched: 5. The CDR3 loop spans 14 amino acids. CDR3 in DNA: TGCGCCAGCAGTCCGGGACAGGGCATCTATGGCTACACCTTC. Protein: CASSPGQGIYGYTF.

This clone showed up just once. J is TRBJ1-1 and V is TRBV5-4, with D possibly TRBD1 on 5 matching bases. The ends were cut back, 1 base at V and 0 bases at J, with 10 bases in the middle. This CDR3 has 15 amino acids. The germline CDR1 and CDR2 sequences are SGHNT and YYREEE (reference sequence). The CDR3 reads CASSLSGAVNTEAFF. The CDR3 nucleotides are TGTGCCAGCAGCTTGTCTGGGGCGGTGAACACTGAAGCTTTCTTT. The whole variable domain, remainder taken from reference TRBV5-4 and TRBJ1-1, is ETGVTQSPTHLIKTRGQQVTLRCSSQSGHNTVSWYQQALGQGPQFIFQYYREEENGRGNFPPRFSGLQFPNYSSELNVNALELDDSALYLCASSLSGAVNTEAFFGQGTRLTVV.

J is TRBJ2-5 and V is TRBV12-3 or TRBV12-4; tentatively, D is TRBD2 (6 bases). The CDR3 has 13 amino acids. Trimming took 7 bases from V and 5 from J, leaving 14 bases between them. Written as DNA, the CDR3 is TGTGCCAGCACCATTGGTCGGGGGGAGACCCAGTACTTC. Residues: CASTIGRGETQYF.

This clone was counted a single time. The chain carries TRBV5-1 and TRBJ2-1; 7 bases are a match to TRBD2. Trimming took 0 bases from V and 4 from J; bases not matched to a gene: 7. Germline loops: CDR1 SGHRS, CDR2 YFSETQ. The CDR3 length is 16 residues. CDR3 region: CASSLAPSGQYNEQFF. CDR3 in DNA: TGCGCCAGCAGCTTGGCCCCTAGCGGACAATACAATGAGCAGTTCTTC.

V and J are TRBV5-6 and TRBJ1-5; D possibly corresponds to TRBD1 (6 bases). The germline V gene encodes CDR1 SGHDT and CDR2 YYEEEE. Trimming stripped 0 bases from V and 5 bases from J, with 12 bases between. The CDR3 has 15 residues. CDR3 protein: CASSLVGDTYQPQHF. Written as DNA, the CDR3 is TGTGCCAGCAGCTTGGTAGGGGACACCTATCAGCCCCAGCATTTT.

J is TRBJ1-5 and V is TRBV5-6; TRBD1 might be the D (5 bases). Trimming shortened V by 2 bases and J by 4 bases, and 13 bases separated the two germline ends. From germline, CDR1 is SGHDT and CDR2 YYEEEE. The CDR3 has 15 amino acids. CDR3 sequence: CASSFRGAQNQPQHF. The DNA of the CDR3 is TGTGCCAGCAGCTTCCGCGGGGCCCAAAATCAGCCCCAGCATTTT.

The chain couples TRBV2 to TRBJ2-7; the match to TRBD1 covers 7 bases. V was pared by 7 bases and J by 3 bases, with 3 bases of the junction left unmatched. Per the germline V gene, CDR1 is SNHLY and CDR2 is FYNNEI. The CDR3 is 12 residues long. The CDR3 sequence is CASIRQGYEQYF. In nucleotides, the CDR3 is TGTGCCAGCATCCGACAGGGCTACGAGCAGTACTTC.